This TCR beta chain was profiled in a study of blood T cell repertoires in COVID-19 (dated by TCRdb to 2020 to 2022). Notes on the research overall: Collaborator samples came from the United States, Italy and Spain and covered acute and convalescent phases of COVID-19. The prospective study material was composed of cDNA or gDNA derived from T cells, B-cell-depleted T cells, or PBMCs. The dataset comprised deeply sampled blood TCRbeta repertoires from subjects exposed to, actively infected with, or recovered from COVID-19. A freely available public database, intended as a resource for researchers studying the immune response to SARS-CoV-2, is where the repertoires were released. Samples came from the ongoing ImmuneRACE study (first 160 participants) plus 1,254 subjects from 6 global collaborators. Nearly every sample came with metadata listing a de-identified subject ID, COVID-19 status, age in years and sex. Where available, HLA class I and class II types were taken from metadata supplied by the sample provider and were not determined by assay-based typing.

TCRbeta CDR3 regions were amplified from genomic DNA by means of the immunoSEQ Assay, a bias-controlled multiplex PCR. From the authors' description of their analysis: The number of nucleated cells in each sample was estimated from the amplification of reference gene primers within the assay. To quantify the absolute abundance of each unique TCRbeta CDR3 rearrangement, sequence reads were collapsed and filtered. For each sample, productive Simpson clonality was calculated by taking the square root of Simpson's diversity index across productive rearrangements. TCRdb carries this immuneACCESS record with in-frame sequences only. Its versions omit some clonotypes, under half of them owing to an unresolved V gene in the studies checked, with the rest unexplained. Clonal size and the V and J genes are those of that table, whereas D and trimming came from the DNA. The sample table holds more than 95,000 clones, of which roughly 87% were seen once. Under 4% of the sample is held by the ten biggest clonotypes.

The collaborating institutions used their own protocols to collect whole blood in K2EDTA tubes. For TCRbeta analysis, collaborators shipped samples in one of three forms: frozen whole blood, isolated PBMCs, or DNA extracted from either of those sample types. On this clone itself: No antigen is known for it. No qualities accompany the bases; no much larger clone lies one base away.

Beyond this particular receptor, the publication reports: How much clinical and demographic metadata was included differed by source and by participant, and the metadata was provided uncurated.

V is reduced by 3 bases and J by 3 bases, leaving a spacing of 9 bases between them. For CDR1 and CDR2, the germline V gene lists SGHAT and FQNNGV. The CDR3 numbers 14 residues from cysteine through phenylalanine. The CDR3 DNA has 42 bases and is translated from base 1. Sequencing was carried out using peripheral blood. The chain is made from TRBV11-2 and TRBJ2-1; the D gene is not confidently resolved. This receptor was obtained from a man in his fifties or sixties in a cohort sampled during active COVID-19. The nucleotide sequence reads TGTGCCAGCAGCTTCGAGTTCAACTACAATGAGCAGTTCTTC. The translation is CASSFEFNYNEQFF. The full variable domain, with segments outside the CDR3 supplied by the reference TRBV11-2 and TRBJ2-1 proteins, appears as EAGVAQSPRYKIIEKRQSVAFWCNPISGHATLYWYQQILGQGPKLLIQFQNNGVVDDSQLPKDRFSAERLKGVDSTLKIQPAKLEDSAVYLCASSFEFNYNEQFFGPGTRLTVL.